This passage covers 14 T cell receptor beta chains from one sample sequenced in a study of shared clonotypes between healthy human individuals. Generated by immunoSEQ multiplex PCR, the TCRdb table keeps only in-frame clones and is missing some. Among roughly 700,000 clones listed, about 74% were seen once. The source material was memory CD4+ T cells sorted from blood. This sample's subset: CD45RA-negative fraction. The origin of the receptors is a woman in her 30s in good health.

The rearrangement uses TRBV25-1 and TRBJ2-2, with D perhaps matching TRBD2 (6 bases). CDR1 is MGHDK, CDR2 SYGVNS, per germline. V shed 3 bases and J shed 1 base, with 15 bases lying between them. The CDR3 is 17 residues long. CDR3 region: CASSEEGQVGNTGELFF. CDR3 in DNA: TGTGCCAGCAGTGAGGAGGGCCAAGTGGGGAACACCGGGGAGCTGTTTTTT.

The rearrangement joins TRBV6-6 to TRBJ2-7; unclear D gene. Germline lookup yields CDR1 MNHNY and CDR2 SVGAGI (reference sequence). The V gene lost 6 bases and the J gene lost 4 bases, with 13 bases spanning the gap. The length of the CDR3 is 13 residues. CDR3 in amino acids: CASSSTPRYEQYF. CDR3 bases: TGTGCCAGCAGCTCCACGCCTCGATACGAGCAGTACTTC.

J is TRBJ1-1 and V is TRBV30; D gene unclear. This CDR3 region has 11 residues. The V end was cut by 1 base, the J end by 6 bases, with 6 bases between. The germline V gene encodes CDR1 GTSNPN and CDR2 SVGIG (reference sequence). The CDR3 spells CAWSGPSEAFF. Here the CDR3 DNA reads TGTGCCTGGAGTGGGCCTTCTGAAGCTTTCTTT.

This clone was picked up a small number of times. The rearrangement joins TRBV28 to TRBJ1-1; D ambiguous. The CDR3 totals 14 residues. V lost 2 bases to trimming and J lost 0 bases, with 7 bases between them. The germline gives CDR1 MDHEN, CDR2 SYDVKM. CDR3 sequence reads: CASSLRAMNTEAFF. The DNA for the CDR3 is TGTGCCAGCAGTTTAAGGGCCATGAACACTGAAGCTTTCTTT.

CDR3: CASSIQGLVYEQYF. The DNA for the CDR3 is TGTGCCAGCAGTATACAGGGGTTGGTCTACGAGCAGTACTTC. The chain couples TRBV28 to TRBJ2-7, with 7 bases that match TRBD1. V dropped 5 bases and J dropped 3; count of bases not matched to a gene: 7. There are 14 residues in the CDR3. Germline CDR1 and CDR2: MDHEN and SYDVKM.

This clone was counted between two and nine times. The J gene is TRBJ2-3, the V gene TRBV29-1; the D is unclear. Trimming stripped 6 bases from V and 0 bases from J, with 4 bases between. The CDR3 has 11 amino acids. Germline V gene sequence: CDR1 SQVTM, CDR2 ANQGSEA. Here the CDR3 reads CSVDSTDTQYF. The CDR3 DNA sequence: TGCAGCGTGGACAGCACAGATACGCAGTATTTT.

The chain joins TRBV7-2 to TRBJ2-1, with unresolved D. CDR3 size: 14 residues. Trimming cost V 5 bases and J 1 base, with 9 bases left between them. Germline lookup yields CDR1 SGHTA and CDR2 FQGNSA. Here the CDR3 DNA reads TGTGCCAGCAGCGCCGACTTTTCCTACAATGAGCAGTTCTTC. It translates to CASSADFSYNEQFF.

CDR3 loop: CASSPRLAGVRLTGELFF. The CDR3 DNA follows: TGTGCCAGCAGTCCACGACTAGCGGGAGTGCGTTTGACCGGGGAGCTGTTTTTT. This sequence joins TRBV28 and TRBJ2-2; TRBD2 matches 12 bases. The CDR3 consists of 18 residues. From germline, CDR1 is MDHEN and CDR2 SYDVKM. V shed 5 bases and J 5 bases; nucleotides not matched to a gene: 12. Using reference TRBV28 and TRBJ2-2 for the parts outside the CDR3, the full variable domain is DVKVTQSSRYLVKRTGEKVFLECVQDMDHENMFWYRQDPGLGLRLIYFSYDVKMKEKGDIPEGYSVSREKKERFSLILESASTNQTSMYLCASSPRLAGVRLTGELFFGEGSRLTVL.

This clone was detected only once. This rearrangement joins TRBV6-6 to TRBJ2-7; TRBD2 matches 7 bases. V dropped 6 bases and J dropped 4; count of bases not matched to a gene: 9. CDR3 length: 14 amino acids. Germline assignment: CDR1 MNHNY and CDR2 SVGAGI (reference sequence). This chain's CDR3 is CASRPREAGYEQYF. Here the CDR3 DNA reads TGTGCCAGCAGGCCCCGGGAGGCCGGATACGAGCAGTACTTC.

This chain connects TRBV30 to TRBJ2-6, with a tentative D call TRBD2 (5 bases). This CDR3 comprises 15 residues. Between the trimmed V and J ends, which lost 3 bases and 4 bases, there was a span of 13 bases. Germline values: CDR1 GTSNPN, CDR2 SVGIG (reference sequence). CDR3 sequence (DNA): TGTGCCTGGAGAAGAGGGTGGTTGGGGGCCAACGTCCTGACTTTC. This translates into CAWRRGWLGANVLTF.

The chain joins TRBV28 to TRBJ2-7; 7 bases match TRBD2. Trimming removed 6 bases from V and 4 bases from J; junction bases left unmatched: 9. The CDR3 has 14 amino acids. Per the germline V gene, CDR1 is MDHEN and CDR2 is SYDVKM. As DNA, the CDR3 is TGTGCCAGCAGAACCCGCGGCGGGAGTTACGAGCAGTACTTC. Protein product: CASRTRGGSYEQYF. The full variable domain, in which reference TRBV28 and TRBJ2-7 provide the parts outside the CDR3, is DVKVTQSSRYLVKRTGEKVFLECVQDMDHENMFWYRQDPGLGLRLIYFSYDVKMKEKGDIPEGYSVSREKKERFSLILESASTNQTSMYLCASRTRGGSYEQYFGPGTRLTVT.

The rearrangement joins TRBV19 to TRBJ2-4, with 14 bases aligning to TRBD2. V was pared by 4 bases and J by 0 bases, with 5 bases of the junction left unmatched. CDR1 is LNHDA and CDR2 is SQIVND in the germline V gene (reference sequence). The CDR3 length is 18 residues. The CDR3 here is CASSTGTSGGVAKNIQYF. The DNA of the CDR3 is TGTGCCAGTAGTACCGGGACTAGCGGGGGTGTAGCCAAAAACATTCAGTACTTC.

The chain has TRBV21-1 and TRBJ2-7; the D call of TRBD2 is as the table states it, not checked on the DNA. TRBV21-1 is termed a pseudogene. There are 17 residues in the CDR3. The DNA of the CDR3 is TGTGCCAGCAGCAAAGTAAGGGGACTAGGGGTTAGATACGAGCAGTACTTC. Encoded protein: CASSKVRGLGVRYEQYF.

The gene calls are TRBV10-2 and TRBJ2-4, with D unresolved. Germline V CDR1 and CDR2: WSHSY, SAAADI. CDR3 size: 15 residues. Trimming left V 3 bases short and J 0 bases short, with 9 bases between. The CDR3 sequence is CASSDSALAKNIQYF. The DNA for the CDR3 is TGCGCCAGCAGTGACAGCGCTTTAGCCAAAAACATTCAGTACTTC.